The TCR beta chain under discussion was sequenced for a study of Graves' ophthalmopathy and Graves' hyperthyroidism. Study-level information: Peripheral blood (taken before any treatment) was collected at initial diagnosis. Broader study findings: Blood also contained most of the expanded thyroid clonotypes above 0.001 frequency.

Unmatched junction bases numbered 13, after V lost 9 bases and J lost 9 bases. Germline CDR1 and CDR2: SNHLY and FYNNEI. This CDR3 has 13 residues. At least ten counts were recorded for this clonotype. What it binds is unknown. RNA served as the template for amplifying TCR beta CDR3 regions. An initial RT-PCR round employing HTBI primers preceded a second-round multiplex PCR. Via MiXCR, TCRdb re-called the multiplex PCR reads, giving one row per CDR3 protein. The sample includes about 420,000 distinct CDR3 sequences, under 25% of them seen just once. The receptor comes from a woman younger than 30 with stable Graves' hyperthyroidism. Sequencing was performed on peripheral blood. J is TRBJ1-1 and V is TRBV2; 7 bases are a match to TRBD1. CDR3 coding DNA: TGTGCCAGTTTCCGGGACAGACAAGGGAAAGCTTTCTTT. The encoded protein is CASFRDRQGKAFF.